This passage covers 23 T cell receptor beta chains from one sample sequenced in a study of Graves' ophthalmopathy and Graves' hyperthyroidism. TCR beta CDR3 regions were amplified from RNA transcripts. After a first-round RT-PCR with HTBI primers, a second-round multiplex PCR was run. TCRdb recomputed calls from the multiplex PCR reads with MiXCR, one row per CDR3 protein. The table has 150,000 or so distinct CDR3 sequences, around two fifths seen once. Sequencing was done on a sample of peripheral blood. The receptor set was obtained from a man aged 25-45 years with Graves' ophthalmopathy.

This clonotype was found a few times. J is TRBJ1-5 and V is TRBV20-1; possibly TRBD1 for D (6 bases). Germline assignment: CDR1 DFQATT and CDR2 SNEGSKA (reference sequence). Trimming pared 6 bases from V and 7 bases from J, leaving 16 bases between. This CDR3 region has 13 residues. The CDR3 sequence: CSARTGGDQPQHF. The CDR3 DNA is TGCAGTGCCAGGACGGGGGGCGACCAGCCCCAGCATTTT.

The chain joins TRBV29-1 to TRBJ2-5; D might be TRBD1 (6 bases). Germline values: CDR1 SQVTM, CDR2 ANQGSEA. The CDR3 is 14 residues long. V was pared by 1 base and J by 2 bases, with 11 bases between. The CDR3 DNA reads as TGCAGCGTTGAAGTTCCGGGACAACAAGAGACCCAGTACTTC. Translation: CSVEVPGQQETQYF.

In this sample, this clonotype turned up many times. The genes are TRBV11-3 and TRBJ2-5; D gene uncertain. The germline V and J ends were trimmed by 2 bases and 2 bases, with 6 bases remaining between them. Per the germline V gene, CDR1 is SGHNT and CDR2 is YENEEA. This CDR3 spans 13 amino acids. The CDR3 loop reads CASSLWIQETQYF. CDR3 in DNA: TGTGCCAGCAGCTTATGGATACAAGAGACCCAGTACTTC.

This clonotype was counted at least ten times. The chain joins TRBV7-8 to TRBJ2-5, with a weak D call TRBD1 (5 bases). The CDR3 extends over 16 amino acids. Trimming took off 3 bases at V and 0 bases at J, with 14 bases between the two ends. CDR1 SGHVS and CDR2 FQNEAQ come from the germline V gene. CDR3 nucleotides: TGTGCCAGCAGCTTTGGGGCCCGTCTTTACCAAGAGACCCAGTACTTC. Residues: CASSFGARLYQETQYF.

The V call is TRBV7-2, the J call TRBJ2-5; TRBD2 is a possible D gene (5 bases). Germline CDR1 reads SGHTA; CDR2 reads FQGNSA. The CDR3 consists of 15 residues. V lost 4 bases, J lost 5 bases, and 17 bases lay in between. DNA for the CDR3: TGTGCCAGCAGCTCAAGGCGAGGGTCCGGGGAGACCCAGTACTTC. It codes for CASSSRRGSGETQYF.

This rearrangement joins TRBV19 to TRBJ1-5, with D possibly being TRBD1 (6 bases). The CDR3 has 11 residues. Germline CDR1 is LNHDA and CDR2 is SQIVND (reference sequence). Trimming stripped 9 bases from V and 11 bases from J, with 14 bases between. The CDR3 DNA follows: TGTGCCAGCCTAGGACAGACGTCCCAGCATTTT. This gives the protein CASLGQTSQHF.

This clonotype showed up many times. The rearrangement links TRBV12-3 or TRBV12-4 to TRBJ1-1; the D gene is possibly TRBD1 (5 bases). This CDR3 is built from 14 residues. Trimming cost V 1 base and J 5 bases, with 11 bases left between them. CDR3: CASSLEGAYTEAFF. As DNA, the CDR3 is TGTGCCAGCAGTTTAGAAGGGGCATATACTGAAGCTTTCTTT.

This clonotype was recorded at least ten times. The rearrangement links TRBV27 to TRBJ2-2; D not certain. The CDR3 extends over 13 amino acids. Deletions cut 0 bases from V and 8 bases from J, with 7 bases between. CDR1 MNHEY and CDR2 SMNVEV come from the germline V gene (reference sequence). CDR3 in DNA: TGTGCCAGCAGTTTATCGGAGTCTGGGGAGCTGTTTTTT. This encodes CASSLSESGELFF.

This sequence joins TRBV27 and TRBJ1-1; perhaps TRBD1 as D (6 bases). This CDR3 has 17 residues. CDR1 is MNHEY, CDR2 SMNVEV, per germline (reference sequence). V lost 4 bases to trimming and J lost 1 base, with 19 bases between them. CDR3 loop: CASSSHFGATGNTEAFF. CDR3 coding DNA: TGTGCCAGCAGTTCTCATTTCGGTGCGACAGGGAACACTGAAGCTTTCTTT.

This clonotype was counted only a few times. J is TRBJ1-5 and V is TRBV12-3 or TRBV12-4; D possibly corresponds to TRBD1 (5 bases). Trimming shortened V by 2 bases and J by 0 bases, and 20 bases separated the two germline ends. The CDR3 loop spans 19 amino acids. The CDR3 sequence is CASSLLPGLLTNSNQPQHF. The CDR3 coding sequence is TGTGCCAGCAGTTTACTGCCGGGACTTTTGACTAATAGCAATCAGCCCCAGCATTTT.

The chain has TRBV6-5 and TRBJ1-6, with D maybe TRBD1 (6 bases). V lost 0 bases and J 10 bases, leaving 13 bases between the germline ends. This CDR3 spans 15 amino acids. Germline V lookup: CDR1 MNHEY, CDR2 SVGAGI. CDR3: CASSYSVVGQSPLHF. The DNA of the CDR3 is TGTGCCAGCAGTTACTCTGTTGTGGGACAATCACCCCTCCACTTT.

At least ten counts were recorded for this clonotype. DNA of the CDR3: TGTGCCAGCACCACCCTCGGGGAGTCCCTAAACTATGGCTACACCTTC. Translation: CASTTLGESLNYGYTF. The J gene is TRBJ1-2, the V gene TRBV27; D unresolved. The germline V and J ends were trimmed by 7 bases and 2 bases, with 20 bases remaining between them. There are 16 residues in the CDR3. Germline CDR1 reads MNHEY; CDR2 reads SMNVEV (reference sequence).

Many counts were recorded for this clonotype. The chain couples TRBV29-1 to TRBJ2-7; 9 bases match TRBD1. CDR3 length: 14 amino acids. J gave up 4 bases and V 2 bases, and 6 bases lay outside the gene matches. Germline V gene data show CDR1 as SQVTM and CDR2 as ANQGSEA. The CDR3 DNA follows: TGCAGCGTTGAACTTACTGACAGGGGGTACGAGCAGTACTTC. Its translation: CSVELTDRGYEQYF.

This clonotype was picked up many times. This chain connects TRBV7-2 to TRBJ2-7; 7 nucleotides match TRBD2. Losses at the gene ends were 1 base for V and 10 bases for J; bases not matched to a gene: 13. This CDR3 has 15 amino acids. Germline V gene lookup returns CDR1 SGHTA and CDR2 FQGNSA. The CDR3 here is CASSLGGSGLAEQYF. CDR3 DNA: TGTGCCAGCAGCTTAGGTGGAAGTGGGCTAGCGGAACAGTACTTC.

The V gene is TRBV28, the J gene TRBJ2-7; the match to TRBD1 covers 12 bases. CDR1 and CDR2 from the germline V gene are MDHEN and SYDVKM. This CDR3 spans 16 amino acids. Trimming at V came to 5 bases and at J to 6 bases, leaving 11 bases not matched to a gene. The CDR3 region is CASSPHSGTGGGEQYF. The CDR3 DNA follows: TGTGCCAGCAGTCCACACTCCGGGACAGGGGGCGGCGAGCAGTACTTC.

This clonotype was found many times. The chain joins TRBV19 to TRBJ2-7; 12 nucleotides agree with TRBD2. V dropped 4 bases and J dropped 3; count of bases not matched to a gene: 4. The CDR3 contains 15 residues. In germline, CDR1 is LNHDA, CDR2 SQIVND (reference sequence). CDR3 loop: CASSTGLAGHYEQYF. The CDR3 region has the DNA TGTGCCAGTAGTACGGGACTAGCGGGTCACTACGAGCAGTACTTC.

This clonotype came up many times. The CDR3 coding sequence is TGCAGCGTTAATAGCGGGGCTTCCCAAGAGACCCAGTACTTC. Translation gives CSVNSGASQETQYF. The V and J genes are TRBV29-1 and TRBJ2-5; 8 bases are shared with TRBD2. This CDR3 is 14 amino acids long. Germline lookup yields CDR1 SQVTM and CDR2 ANQGSEA. The trim removed 5 bases at V and 1 base at J, leaving 6 bases unmatched.

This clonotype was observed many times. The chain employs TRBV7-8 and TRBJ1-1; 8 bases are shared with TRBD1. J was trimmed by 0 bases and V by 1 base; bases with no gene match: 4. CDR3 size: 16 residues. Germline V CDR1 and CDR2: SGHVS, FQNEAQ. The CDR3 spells CASSLETGVMNTEAFF. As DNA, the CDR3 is TGTGCCAGCAGCTTAGAGACAGGGGTCATGAACACTGAAGCTTTCTTT.

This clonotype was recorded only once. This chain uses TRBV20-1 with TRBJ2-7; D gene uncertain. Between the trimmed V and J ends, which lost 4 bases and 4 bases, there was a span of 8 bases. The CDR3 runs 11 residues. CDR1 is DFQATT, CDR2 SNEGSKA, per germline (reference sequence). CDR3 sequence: CSAIFRYEQYF. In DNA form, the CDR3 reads TGCAGTGCTATTTTCCGGTACGAGCAGTACTTC.

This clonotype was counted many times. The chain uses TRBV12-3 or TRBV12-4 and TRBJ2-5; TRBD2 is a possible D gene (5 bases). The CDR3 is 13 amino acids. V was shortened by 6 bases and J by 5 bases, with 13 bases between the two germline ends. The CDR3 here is CASSPSGSETQYF. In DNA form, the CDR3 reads TGTGCCAGCAGCCCGTCGGGGAGTGAGACCCAGTACTTC.

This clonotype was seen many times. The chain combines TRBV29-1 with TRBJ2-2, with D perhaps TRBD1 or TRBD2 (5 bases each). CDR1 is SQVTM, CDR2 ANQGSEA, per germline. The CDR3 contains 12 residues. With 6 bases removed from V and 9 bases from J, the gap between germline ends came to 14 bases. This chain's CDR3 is CSVVFGTRELFF. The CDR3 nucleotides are TGCAGCGTCGTTTTCGGGACCCGGGAGCTGTTTTTT.

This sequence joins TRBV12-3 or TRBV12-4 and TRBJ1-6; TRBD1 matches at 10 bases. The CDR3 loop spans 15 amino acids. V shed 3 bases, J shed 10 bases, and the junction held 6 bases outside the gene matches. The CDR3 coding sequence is TGTGCCAGCAGTTTTGGGACAGGGGTGATGTCACCCCTCCACTTT. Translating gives CASSFGTGVMSPLHF.

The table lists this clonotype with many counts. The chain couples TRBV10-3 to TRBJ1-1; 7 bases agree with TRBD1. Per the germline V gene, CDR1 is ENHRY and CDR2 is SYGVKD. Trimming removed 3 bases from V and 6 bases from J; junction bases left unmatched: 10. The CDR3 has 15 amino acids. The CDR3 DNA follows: TGTGCCATCAGTGAATCCCAAGGGGGCGACGCTGAAGCTTTCTTT. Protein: CAISESQGGDAEAFF.